Listed below are T cell receptor beta chains from one sample, sequenced in a study of T cell responses to AZD1222 COVID-19 vaccine. Assay used: immunoSEQ multiplex PCR; TCRdb lists only in-frame clones, some missing. The table lists some 150,000 clones, approximately 88% of them singletons, with roughly 16% in the top ten. The sequenced sample was peripheral blood, obtained on day 0 of AZD1222 vaccination. Every receptor here comes from an adult in good health. CDR3s include the opening cysteine and the closing phenylalanine or tryptophan. The D gene is left open where the match is weak. Rows may omit the clone size; those that give it use once, few, many or a size class.

v_call: TRBV19; j_call: TRBJ1-5; d_call: TRBD1; clone_size: .; cdr3_aa: CASSDHRGLGNQPQHF; cdr3_nt: TGTGCCAGTAGTGACCACAGGGGGCTCGGGAATCAGCCCCAGCATTTT
v_call: TRBV11-2; j_call: TRBJ1-2; d_call: .; clone_size: .; cdr3_aa: CASSLEGPNYTF; cdr3_nt: TGTGCCAGCAGCTTAGAAGGTCCTAACTACACCTTC
v_call: TRBV7-2; j_call: TRBJ2-7; d_call: .; clone_size: .; cdr3_aa: CASSLGPAVSQNEQYF; cdr3_nt: TGTGCCAGCAGCTTAGGCCCAGCGGTGAGCCAAAACGAGCAGTACTTC
v_call: TRBV7-3; j_call: TRBJ1-1; d_call: .; clone_size: .; cdr3_aa: CASSLTPGARGFF; cdr3_nt: TGTGCCAGCAGCTTAACACCCGGGGCGCGGGGTTTCTTT
v_call: TRBV6-5; j_call: TRBJ1-4; d_call: .; clone_size: .; cdr3_aa: CASSYSRATNEKLFF; cdr3_nt: TGTGCCAGCAGTTACTCCAGGGCTACTAATGAAAAACTGTTTTTT
v_call: TRBV7-9; j_call: TRBJ1-2; d_call: .; clone_size: .; cdr3_aa: CASSLVLQGGYTF; cdr3_nt: TGTGCCAGCAGCTTAGTTCTACAGGGCGGCTACACCTTC
v_call: TRBV18; j_call: TRBJ2-5; d_call: .; clone_size: .; cdr3_aa: CASSPTGETQYF; cdr3_nt: TGTGCCAGCTCACCAACGGGGGAGACCCAGTACTTC
v_call: TRBV3-1/TRBV3-2; j_call: TRBJ1-2; d_call: .; clone_size: .; cdr3_aa: CASSPTTGGNYGYTF; cdr3_nt: TGTGCCAGCAGCCCGACGACTGGAGGAAACTATGGCTACACCTTC
v_call: TRBV7-9; j_call: TRBJ2-1; d_call: TRBD1; clone_size: .; cdr3_aa: CTSSKAYRGRREQFF; cdr3_nt: TGTACCAGCAGCAAAGCCTACAGGGGGCGAAGGGAGCAGTTCTTC
v_call: TRBV7-8; j_call: TRBJ1-3; d_call: .; clone_size: few; cdr3_aa: CASSQLQRNTIYF; cdr3_nt: TGTGCCAGCAGCCAGTTACAGAGAAACACCATATATTTT
v_call: TRBV6-5; j_call: TRBJ1-1; d_call: .; clone_size: .; cdr3_aa: CASSYSRNWDTEAFF; cdr3_nt: TGTGCCAGCAGTTACAGTAGGAATTGGGACACTGAAGCTTTCTTT
v_call: TRBV7-2; j_call: TRBJ2-5; d_call: TRBD1; clone_size: few; cdr3_aa: CASSSQGTATQTQYF; cdr3_nt: TGTGCCAGCAGCTCTCAGGGGACAGCGACGCAGACCCAGTACTTC
v_call: TRBV6-2/TRBV6-3; j_call: TRBJ2-7; d_call: .; clone_size: once; cdr3_aa: CASSYVRDYEQYF; cdr3_nt: TGTGCCAGCAGTTACGTCAGGGACTACGAGCAGTACTTC
v_call: TRBV2; j_call: TRBJ1-4; d_call: .; clone_size: .; cdr3_aa: CASSDRGQAQEKLFF; cdr3_nt: TGTGCCAGCAGTGATAGAGGGCAGGCACAGGAAAAACTGTTTTTT
v_call: TRBV27; j_call: TRBJ1-4; d_call: .; clone_size: .; cdr3_aa: CASSLSTGRRATNEKLFF; cdr3_nt: TGTGCCAGCAGTTTATCAACAGGGAGGAGAGCAACTAATGAAAAACTGTTTTTT
v_call: TRBV27; j_call: TRBJ1-6; d_call: .; clone_size: .; cdr3_aa: CASSFPNSPLHF; cdr3_nt: TGTGCCAGCAGTTTCCCAAATTCACCCCTCCACTTT
v_call: TRBV19; j_call: TRBJ1-1; d_call: .; clone_size: .; cdr3_aa: CASSDQQGFEAFF; cdr3_nt: TGTGCCAGTAGTGACCAACAGGGATTTGAAGCTTTCTTT
v_call: TRBV5-4; j_call: TRBJ2-2; d_call: .; clone_size: .; cdr3_aa: CASSLDLRNTGELFF; cdr3_nt: TGTGCCAGCAGCTTGGATCTGCGTAACACCGGGGAGCTGTTTTTT
v_call: TRBV5-4; j_call: TRBJ2-2; d_call: .; clone_size: once; cdr3_aa: CASSLDGRNTGELFF; cdr3_nt: TGTGCCAGCAGCTTAGACGGGCGTAACACCGGGGAGCTGTTTTTT
v_call: TRBV7-2; j_call: TRBJ1-1; d_call: TRBD1; clone_size: .; cdr3_aa: CASSLDRGPFTEAFF; cdr3_nt: TGTGCCAGCAGCTTAGACAGGGGGCCGTTCACTGAAGCTTTCTTT
v_call: TRBV2; j_call: TRBJ1-2; d_call: .; clone_size: .; cdr3_aa: CASSEVAGRHYGYTF; cdr3_nt: TGTGCCAGCAGTGAAGTTGCAGGACGCCACTATGGCTACACCTTC
v_call: TRBV3-1/TRBV3-2; j_call: TRBJ1-2; d_call: .; clone_size: .; cdr3_aa: CASSLPLDGTNYGYTF; cdr3_nt: TGTGCCAGCAGCCTTCCGCTGGACGGTACAAACTATGGCTACACCTTC
v_call: TRBV5-4; j_call: TRBJ1-1; d_call: .; clone_size: .; cdr3_aa: CASSRVRPPMNTEAFF; cdr3_nt: TGTGCCAGCAGCCGGGTCAGACCTCCGATGAACACTGAAGCTTTCTTT
v_call: TRBV25-1; j_call: TRBJ2-1; d_call: TRBD1; clone_size: .; cdr3_aa: CASGGQGAYNEQFF; cdr3_nt: TGTGCCAGCGGGGGACAGGGGGCCTACAATGAGCAGTTCTTC
v_call: TRBV4-1; j_call: TRBJ2-3; d_call: TRBD2; clone_size: .; cdr3_aa: CASSQDSPGLADGYGQYF; cdr3_nt: TGCGCCAGCAGCCAAGATTCGCCGGGACTAGCGGACGGATACGGGCAGTATTTT
v_call: TRBV6-2/TRBV6-3; j_call: TRBJ2-7; d_call: .; clone_size: .; cdr3_aa: CASSLLAYEQYF; cdr3_nt: TGTGCCAGCAGCCTACTTGCCTACGAGCAGTACTTC
v_call: TRBV5-4; j_call: TRBJ2-7; d_call: .; clone_size: .; cdr3_aa: CASRTGGSYEQYF; cdr3_nt: TGTGCCAGCCGGACTGGGGGATCCTACGAGCAGTACTTC
v_call: TRBV27; j_call: TRBJ2-2; d_call: .; clone_size: .; cdr3_aa: CASSLRVYTGELFF; cdr3_nt: TGTGCCAGCAGTTTAAGGGTTTACACCGGGGAGCTGTTTTTT
v_call: TRBV12-3/TRBV12-4; j_call: TRBJ1-1; d_call: .; clone_size: .; cdr3_aa: CASSLPGNGEAFF; cdr3_nt: TGTGCCAGCAGTTTGCCCGGGAACGGTGAAGCTTTCTTT
v_call: TRBV28; j_call: TRBJ1-2; d_call: TRBD1; clone_size: .; cdr3_aa: CASSFSGTGLSGGYTF; cdr3_nt: TGTGCCAGCAGTTTTTCCGGGACAGGCCTTTCGGGCGGCTACACCTTC
v_call: TRBV7-9; j_call: TRBJ1-5; d_call: .; clone_size: .; cdr3_aa: CASSLALSQPQHF; cdr3_nt: TGTGCCAGCAGCTTAGCTCTCTCTCAGCCCCAGCATTTT
v_call: TRBV9; j_call: TRBJ2-2; d_call: TRBD1; clone_size: .; cdr3_aa: CASSSRQGSIGELFF; cdr3_nt: TGTGCCAGCAGCTCGAGACAGGGGAGTATCGGGGAGCTGTTTTTT
v_call: TRBV6-5; j_call: TRBJ2-7; d_call: TRBD2; clone_size: .; cdr3_aa: CASSYSKWGGEQYF; cdr3_nt: TGTGCCAGCAGTTACTCGAAATGGGGGGGCGAGCAGTACTTC
v_call: TRBV28; j_call: TRBJ2-7; d_call: .; clone_size: once; cdr3_aa: CASREGGQLGSYEQYF; cdr3_nt: TGTGCCAGCAGGGAGGGGGGACAGTTGGGCTCCTACGAGCAGTACTTC
v_call: TRBV29-1; j_call: TRBJ2-1; d_call: .; clone_size: .; cdr3_aa: CSAERGANEQFF; cdr3_nt: TGCAGCGCCGAAAGGGGGGCCAATGAGCAGTTCTTC
v_call: TRBV27; j_call: TRBJ2-2; d_call: .; clone_size: .; cdr3_aa: CASSFRFSGSNTGELFF; cdr3_nt: TGTGCCAGCAGTTTTAGGTTTTCGGGGTCGAACACCGGGGAGCTGTTTTTT
v_call: TRBV6-1; j_call: TRBJ1-2; d_call: .; clone_size: .; cdr3_aa: CASSEVQGRIYGYTF; cdr3_nt: TGTGCCAGCAGTGAAGTCCAGGGGCGGATCTATGGCTACACCTTC
v_call: TRBV5-6; j_call: TRBJ1-1; d_call: .; clone_size: .; cdr3_aa: CASSLGRTEAFF; cdr3_nt: TGTGCCAGCAGCTTAGGTAGGACTGAAGCTTTCTTT
v_call: TRBV18; j_call: TRBJ2-5; d_call: .; clone_size: once; cdr3_aa: CASSPLGTLSETQYF; cdr3_nt: TGTGCCAGCTCACCCCTTGGGACTCTCAGTGAGACCCAGTACTTC
v_call: TRBV21-1; j_call: TRBJ2-7; d_call: .; clone_size: .; cdr3_aa: CASSKGAGTDYEQYF; cdr3_nt: TGTGCCAGCAGCAAAGGAGCAGGGACAGACTACGAGCAGTACTTC
v_call: TRBV7-6; j_call: TRBJ2-1; d_call: .; clone_size: .; cdr3_aa: CASSSDQPYNEQFF; cdr3_nt: TGTGCCAGCAGCTCGGACCAACCCTACAATGAGCAGTTCTTC
v_call: TRBV6-5; j_call: TRBJ2-6; d_call: .; clone_size: .; cdr3_aa: CASSWGDSGANVLTF; cdr3_nt: TGTGCCAGCAGTTGGGGAGACTCTGGGGCCAACGTCCTGACTTTC
v_call: TRBV12-3/TRBV12-4; j_call: TRBJ1-2; d_call: .; clone_size: .; cdr3_aa: CASSWDGYGYTF; cdr3_nt: TGTGCCAGCAGTTGGGACGGATATGGCTACACCTTC
v_call: TRBV5-4; j_call: TRBJ1-1; d_call: TRBD1; clone_size: .; cdr3_aa: CASSLRDRGRAFF; cdr3_nt: TGTGCCAGCAGCCTCCGGGACAGGGGGAGAGCTTTCTTT
v_call: TRBV7-3; j_call: TRBJ1-6; d_call: TRBD1; clone_size: .; cdr3_aa: CASSLGQFSPLHF; cdr3_nt: TGTGCCAGCAGCTTGGGACAGTTTTCACCCCTCCACTTT
v_call: TRBV4-2; j_call: TRBJ1-2; d_call: TRBD1; clone_size: .; cdr3_aa: CASSQVGQDYGYTF; cdr3_nt: TGTGCCAGCAGCCAAGTTGGACAGGACTATGGCTACACCTTC
v_call: TRBV5-6; j_call: TRBJ1-2; d_call: .; clone_size: .; cdr3_aa: CASSLGQAFGYTF; cdr3_nt: TGTGCCAGCAGCTTGGGACAGGCGTTTGGCTACACCTTC
v_call: TRBV28; j_call: TRBJ2-3; d_call: TRBD1; clone_size: .; cdr3_aa: CASSLLQGVGTDTQYF; cdr3_nt: TGTGCCAGCAGTTTGCTCCAGGGGGTCGGGACAGATACGCAGTATTTT